Reported below is one T cell receptor beta chain. The antigen remains undetermined. Per germline, CDR1 KGHSH and CDR2 LQKENI. This CDR3 is 15 amino acids long. V dropped 4 bases and J dropped 3 bases, with 12 bases sitting between them. Assay used: immunoSEQ multiplex PCR; TCRdb lists only in-frame clones, some missing. This sample yields fewer than 300,000 clones, of which roughly 93% are seen a single time; around 0.6% belongs to the top ten. The data were obtained in a study of T cell responses to AZD1222 COVID-19 vaccine. Regarding the study as a whole: Clonal diversity may have been underestimated, and the donors were mostly white British, with more females than males. Repertoire sampling was restricted to post-peak T cell response timepoints. Close to half of all spike-specific TCRs reportedly target regions of the variants that are unmutated.

The sample was peripheral blood, taken on day 0 of AZD1222 vaccination. This receptor was taken from an adult in good health. This chain links TRBV18 with TRBJ1-4; D remains unclear. The CDR3 sequence: CASSRAVRANEKLFF. The CDR3 DNA sequence: TGTGCCAGCTCACGGGCAGTCAGAGCTAATGAAAAACTGTTTTTT.